The next 22 T cell receptor beta chains were all read from a single sample in a study of cytomegalovirus exposure and HLA in healthy donors. This PCR relied on a set of 60 Vbeta primers and 13 Jbeta primers. Clones were sequenced by immunoSEQ multiplex PCR, and TCRdb holds only the in-frame ones, with some missing. The table includes 200,000 to 250,000 clones, about 70% detected once. Source material: PBMCs. The receptors were gathered from a woman aged 25-40 years in good health and CMV-seronegative.

The chain has TRBV18 and TRBJ1-5; D may be TRBD1 (5 bases). Germline V CDR1 and CDR2: KGHSH, LQKENI. This CDR3 is 13 amino acids long. Deletions cut 6 bases from V and 5 bases from J, with 11 bases between. The CDR3, as DNA: TGTGCCAGCTCCCTGGGGGACTATCAGCCCCAGCATTTT. It encodes CASSLGDYQPQHF.

This chain uses TRBV6-6 with TRBJ1-1, with D possibly being TRBD1 (5 bases). Germline values: CDR1 MNHNY, CDR2 SVGAGI (reference sequence). The CDR3 loop spans 13 amino acids. With 5 bases removed from V and 8 bases from J, the gap between germline ends came to 15 bases. CDR3 in DNA: TGTGCCAGCAGTCCCCGGGGGTCTGCAGAAGCTTTCTTT. Amino acid sequence: CASSPRGSAEAFF.

The chain is built from TRBV25-1 and TRBJ1-1, with D uncertain. V lost 3 bases and J lost 5, with 10 bases in between. The CDR3 is 13 residues long. Germline values: CDR1 MGHDK, CDR2 SYGVNS. Here the CDR3 reads CASSEGGRTEAFF. As DNA, the CDR3 is TGTGCCAGCAGTGAGGGAGGGAGGACTGAAGCTTTCTTT. Variable domain in full (rest from reference TRBV25-1 and TRBJ1-1): EADIYQTPRYLVIGTGKKITLECSQTMGHDKMYWYQQDPGMELHLIHYSYGVNSTEKGDLSSESTVSRIRTEHFPLTLESARPSHTSQYLCASSEGGRTEAFFGQGTRLTVV.

This sequence joins TRBV11-3 and TRBJ1-5, with D possibly matching TRBD1 (5 bases). This CDR3 has 13 amino acids. The germline CDR1 and CDR2 sequences are SGHNT and YENEEA. V was trimmed by 8 bases and J by 4 bases, leaving 12 bases between them. The DNA for the CDR3 is TGTGCCAGCGGAAGAGACAGTAATCAGCCCCAGCATTTT. Amino acid sequence: CASGRDSNQPQHF.

V gene TRBV15 combines with J gene TRBJ1-3; D uncertain. Germline V gives CDR1 LNHNV, CDR2 YYDKDF (reference sequence). The CDR3 runs 14 residues. V lost 0 bases and J lost 1, with 4 bases in between. The CDR3 DNA reads TGTGCCACCAGCAGAGATATATCTGGAAACACCATATATTTT. It is translated as CATSRDISGNTIYF.

This chain joins TRBV5-1 and TRBJ2-2, with a weak D call TRBD1 (6 bases). Trimming removed 4 bases from V and 7 bases from J, with 14 bases in between. There are 14 residues in the CDR3. The germline V gene has CDR1 SGHRS and CDR2 YFSETQ. The CDR3 loop is CASSMRQAGGELFF. CDR3 coding DNA: TGCGCCAGCAGCATGAGACAGGCGGGCGGGGAGCTGTTTTTT.

The gene calls are TRBV2 and TRBJ2-5, with TRBD1 matching 9 bases. Germline CDR1 and CDR2: SNHLY and FYNNEI. The V segment lost 6 bases and the J segment 4 bases; nucleotides outside the gene matches: 15. The CDR3 covers 17 residues. As DNA, the CDR3 is TGTGCCAGCAGGACACAGTTCGGACAGGGGTATGGAGAGACCCAGTACTTC. Its protein product is CASRTQFGQGYGETQYF.

This chain links TRBV5-1 with TRBJ1-2; D not certain. The germline V gene has CDR1 SGHRS and CDR2 YFSETQ. The CDR3 sequence is 15 residues long. V was trimmed by 0 bases and J by 5 bases, leaving 14 bases between them. This CDR3 reads CASSLVPGNAYGYTF. Written as DNA, the CDR3 is TGCGCCAGCAGCTTGGTTCCGGGTAATGCGTATGGCTACACCTTC.

In the case of this clone: The junction shows a germline mismatch at one end, possibly a read error. The chain recombines TRBV5-1 with TRBJ1-1, with D perhaps TRBD1 (5 bases). This CDR3 is 15 amino acids long. Germline lookup yields CDR1 SGHRS and CDR2 YFSETQ. The CDR3 reads CASSLVQGSTTEAFF. CDR3 DNA: TGTGCCAGCAGCTTGGTTCAGGGTTCGACCACTGAAGCTTTCTTT.

As DNA, the CDR3 is TGTGCCAGTTCGCCTCCTGGAGCCACTGAAGCTTTCTTT. Its protein product is CASSPPGATEAFF. This chain connects TRBV19 to TRBJ1-1; the D is unclear. This CDR3 spans 13 amino acids. Trimming stripped 8 bases from V and 4 bases from J, with 14 bases between. Germline assignment: CDR1 LNHDA and CDR2 SQIVND (reference sequence).

This clone was seen a few times. The gene calls are TRBV6-5 and TRBJ1-5; 10 nucleotides line up with TRBD1. Germline V lookup: CDR1 MNHEY, CDR2 SVGAGI. This CDR3 region has 15 residues. V gave up 6 bases and J gave up 9 bases; unmatched junction bases: 11. The CDR3 DNA is TGTGCCAGCAGACGGGACAGGGGCTTCCCTGGGCCCCAGCATTTT. Its protein is CASRRDRGFPGPQHF.

The chain couples TRBV9 to TRBJ1-1; 10 positions agree with TRBD1. CDR1 and CDR2 from the germline V gene are SGDLS and YYNGEE. The length of the CDR3 is 15 residues. J gave up 3 bases and V 4 bases, and 6 bases lay outside the gene matches. CDR3 loop: CASSPSGTGDTEAFF. Written as DNA, the CDR3 is TGTGCCAGCAGCCCTTCAGGGACAGGGGACACTGAAGCTTTCTTT.

Remarks on this clone: No conserved phenylalanine or tryptophan is present at the end of the CDR3, so a read error is the likely explanation. The chain recombines TRBV19 with TRBJ1-5; D call uncertain. Trimming took off 4 bases at V and 4 bases at J, with 14 bases between the two ends. The CDR3 length is 15 residues. CDR1 and CDR2 (germline): LNHDA, SQIVND (reference sequence). Here the CDR3 reads CASSTGLFRNQPQHL. CDR3 in DNA: TGTGCCAGTAGTACTGGACTGTTTCGGAATCAGCCCCAGCATTTG.

For the CDR3, the DNA is TGTGCCAGCTCACCGCCCGAGAGGGGGCAAGTGACCTACGAGCAGTACTTC. Translated, it gives CASSPPERGQVTYEQYF. The chain combines TRBV18 with TRBJ2-5; the match to TRBD1 covers 7 bases. The better agreement between TRBJ2-7 and the DNA end casts doubt on the J call. There are 17 residues in the CDR3. Germline V gene data show CDR1 as KGHSH and CDR2 as LQKENI.

CDR3 residues: CASSRGGAKFTSTDTQYF. The CDR3 DNA reads TGCGCCAGCAGTCGCGGGGGAGCGAAGTTTACTAGCACAGATACGCAGTATTTT. This rearrangement joins TRBV5-1 to TRBJ2-3; 7 nucleotides line up with TRBD2. The germline V gene has CDR1 SGHRS and CDR2 YFSETQ. The CDR3 has 18 amino acids. Losses at the gene ends were 5 bases for V and 0 bases for J; bases not matched to a gene: 15.

This chain connects TRBV6-5 to TRBJ2-1, with 13 bases aligning to TRBD2. CDR1 and CDR2 (germline): MNHEY, SVGAGI. V gave up 6 bases and J gave up 10 bases; unmatched junction bases: 9. The CDR3 is 15 residues long. The CDR3 bases are TGTGCCAGCAGCGTCCCGGGACTAGCGGGATTCGAGCAGTTCTTC. Translating gives CASSVPGLAGFEQFF.

The chain couples TRBV7-8 to TRBJ2-7; 9 bases line up with TRBD2. J lost 3 bases, V lost 5 bases, and 8 bases had no gene match. CDR3 length: 15 residues. In germline, CDR1 is SGHVS, CDR2 FQNEAQ. The CDR3 DNA reads TGTGCCAGCAGCCAAGCTAGCGGGACTAGCTACGAGCAGTACTTC. It is translated as CASSQASGTSYEQYF. Complete variable domain (other parts from reference TRBV7-8 and TRBJ2-7): GAGVSQSPRYKVAKRGQDVALRCDPISGHVSLFWYQQALGQGPEFLTYFQNEAQLDKSGLPSDRFFAERPEGSVSTLKIQRTQQEDSAVYLCASSQASGTSYEQYFGPGTRLTVT.

J is TRBJ1-4 and V is TRBV5-6, with D possibly being TRBD1 (6 bases). CDR3 length: 16 residues. From germline, CDR1 is SGHDT and CDR2 YYEEEE. V was pared by 4 bases and J by 4 bases, with 17 bases between. CDR3 loop: CASSPDGGADNEKLFF. CDR3 sequence (DNA): TGTGCCAGCAGCCCCGATGGGGGGGCGGATAATGAAAAACTGTTTTTT.

The J gene is TRBJ2-2, the V gene TRBV10-3; D remains unclear. V gave up 11 bases and J gave up 3 bases, with 16 bases separating them. The CDR3 runs 14 residues. Germline assignment: CDR1 ENHRY and CDR2 SYGVKD. In DNA, the CDR3 is TGTGCCTTCTTAATAGTTAATGACACCGGGGAGCTGTTTTTT. It yields the protein CAFLIVNDTGELFF.

The V gene is TRBV19, the J gene TRBJ1-2; 7 bases match TRBD1. V gave up 5 bases and J gave up 2 bases; unmatched junction bases: 11. The germline V gene encodes CDR1 LNHDA and CDR2 SQIVND (reference sequence). This CDR3 comprises 16 residues. The CDR3 is CASSVPPGGKNYGYTF. The CDR3 bases are TGTGCCAGTAGTGTTCCCCCAGGGGGGAAAAACTATGGCTACACCTTC.

The rearrangement uses TRBV4-1 and TRBJ2-3; D possibly corresponds to TRBD2 (5 bases). Trimming pared 3 bases from V and 3 bases from J, leaving 13 bases between. Germline assignment: CDR1 MGHRA and CDR2 YSYEKL. The CDR3 has 15 residues. The CDR3 here is CASSHWPSSTDTQYF. Written as DNA, the CDR3 is TGCGCCAGCAGCCATTGGCCTAGCAGTACAGATACGCAGTATTTT.

This chain connects TRBV6-4 to TRBJ1-5; D is ambiguous. V lost 4 bases to trimming and J lost 5 bases, with 6 bases between them. The CDR3 consists of 12 residues. Germline CDR1 is MRHNA and CDR2 is SNTAGT. CDR3 nucleotide sequence: TGTGCCAGCAGTGCTATGGATCAGCCCCAGCATTTT. This encodes CASSAMDQPQHF.